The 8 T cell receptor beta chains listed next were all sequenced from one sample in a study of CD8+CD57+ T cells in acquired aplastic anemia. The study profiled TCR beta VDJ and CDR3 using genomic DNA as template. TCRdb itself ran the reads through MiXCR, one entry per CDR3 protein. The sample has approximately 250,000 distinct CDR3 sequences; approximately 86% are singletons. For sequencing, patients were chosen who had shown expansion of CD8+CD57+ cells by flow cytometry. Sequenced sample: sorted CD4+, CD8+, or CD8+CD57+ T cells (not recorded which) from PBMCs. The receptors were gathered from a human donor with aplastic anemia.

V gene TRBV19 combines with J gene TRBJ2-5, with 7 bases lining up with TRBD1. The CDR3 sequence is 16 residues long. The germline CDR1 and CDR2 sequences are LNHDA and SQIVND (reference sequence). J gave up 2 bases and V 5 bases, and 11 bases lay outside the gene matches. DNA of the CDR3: TGTGCCAGTAGTGGGCAGGGGGTACCCATACAAGAGACCCAGTACTTC. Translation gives CASSGQGVPIQETQYF.

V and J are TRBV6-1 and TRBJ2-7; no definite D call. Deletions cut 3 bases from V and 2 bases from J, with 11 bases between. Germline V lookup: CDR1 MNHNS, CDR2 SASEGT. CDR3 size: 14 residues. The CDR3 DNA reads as TGTGCCAGCAGTGATGGCCCGGAGACCTACGAGCAGTACTTC. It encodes CASSDGPETYEQYF.

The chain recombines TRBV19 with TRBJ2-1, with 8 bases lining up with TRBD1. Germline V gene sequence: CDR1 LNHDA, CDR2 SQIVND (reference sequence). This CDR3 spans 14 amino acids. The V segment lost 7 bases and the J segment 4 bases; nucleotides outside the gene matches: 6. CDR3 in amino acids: CASNGQGLYNEQFF. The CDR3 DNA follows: TGTGCCAGTAACGGACAGGGACTGTACAATGAGCAGTTCTTC.

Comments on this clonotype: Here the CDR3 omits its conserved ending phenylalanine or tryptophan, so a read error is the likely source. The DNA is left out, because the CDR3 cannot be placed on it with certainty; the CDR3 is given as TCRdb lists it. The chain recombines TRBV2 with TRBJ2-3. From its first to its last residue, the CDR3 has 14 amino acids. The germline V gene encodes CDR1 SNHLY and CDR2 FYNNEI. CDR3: CASNSKVETQYYEL.

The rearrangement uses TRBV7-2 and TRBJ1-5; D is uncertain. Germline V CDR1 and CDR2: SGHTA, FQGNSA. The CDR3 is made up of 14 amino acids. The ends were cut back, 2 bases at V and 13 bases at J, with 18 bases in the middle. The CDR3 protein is CASSLIGSDQYQHF. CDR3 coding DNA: TGTGCCAGCAGCTTAATAGGGAGCGATCAGTATCAGCATTTT.

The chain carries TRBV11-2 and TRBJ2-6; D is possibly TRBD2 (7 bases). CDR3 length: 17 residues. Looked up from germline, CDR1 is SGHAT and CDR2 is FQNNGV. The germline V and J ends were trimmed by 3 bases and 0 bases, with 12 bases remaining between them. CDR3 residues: CASSFGGGSSGANVLTF. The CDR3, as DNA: TGTGCCAGCAGCTTCGGCGGGGGCTCCTCTGGGGCCAACGTCCTGACTTTC. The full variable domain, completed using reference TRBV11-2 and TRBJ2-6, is EAGVAQSPRYKIIEKRQSVAFWCNPISGHATLYWYQQILGQGPKLLIQFQNNGVVDDSQLPKDRFSAERLKGVDSTLKIQPAKLEDSAVYLCASSFGGGSSGANVLTFGAGSRLTVL.

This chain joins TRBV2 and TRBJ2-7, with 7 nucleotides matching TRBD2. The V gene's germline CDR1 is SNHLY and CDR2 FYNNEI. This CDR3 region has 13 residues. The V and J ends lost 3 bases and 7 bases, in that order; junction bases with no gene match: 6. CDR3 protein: CASSDVVGREQYF. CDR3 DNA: TGTGCCAGCAGTGATGTTGTCGGGAGGGAGCAGTACTTC.

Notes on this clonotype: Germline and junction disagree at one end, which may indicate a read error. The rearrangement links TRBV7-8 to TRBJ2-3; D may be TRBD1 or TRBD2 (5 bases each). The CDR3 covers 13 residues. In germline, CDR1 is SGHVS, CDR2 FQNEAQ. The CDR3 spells CASGVGAAGTEFF. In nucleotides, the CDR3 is TGTGCCAGCGGGGTCGGGGCAGCAGGGACGGAGTTTTTT.